This TCR beta chain was obtained from a study of blood T cell repertoires in COVID-19. This table comes from immunoSEQ multiplex PCR, and its TCRdb copy is limited to in-frame clones, with some not included. The table records 60,000 to 95,000 clones, around 67% of them present only once. This clone was seen at least ten times. CDR1 and CDR2 from the germline V gene are LNHDA and SQIVND (reference sequence). The V end was cut by 4 bases, the J end by 1 base, with 16 bases between. The CDR3 runs to 17 residues. This chain uses TRBV19 with TRBJ2-2, with a tentative D call TRBD1 (6 bases). Sequenced sample: peripheral blood. The TCR was taken from a human donor with acute or convalescent COVID-19. The donor label of this sample is uncertain. In DNA form, the CDR3 reads TGTGCCAGTAGTACTCTCCAGGGGCGATTGAACACCGGGGAGCTGTTTTTT. Translated: CASSTLQGRLNTGELFF.